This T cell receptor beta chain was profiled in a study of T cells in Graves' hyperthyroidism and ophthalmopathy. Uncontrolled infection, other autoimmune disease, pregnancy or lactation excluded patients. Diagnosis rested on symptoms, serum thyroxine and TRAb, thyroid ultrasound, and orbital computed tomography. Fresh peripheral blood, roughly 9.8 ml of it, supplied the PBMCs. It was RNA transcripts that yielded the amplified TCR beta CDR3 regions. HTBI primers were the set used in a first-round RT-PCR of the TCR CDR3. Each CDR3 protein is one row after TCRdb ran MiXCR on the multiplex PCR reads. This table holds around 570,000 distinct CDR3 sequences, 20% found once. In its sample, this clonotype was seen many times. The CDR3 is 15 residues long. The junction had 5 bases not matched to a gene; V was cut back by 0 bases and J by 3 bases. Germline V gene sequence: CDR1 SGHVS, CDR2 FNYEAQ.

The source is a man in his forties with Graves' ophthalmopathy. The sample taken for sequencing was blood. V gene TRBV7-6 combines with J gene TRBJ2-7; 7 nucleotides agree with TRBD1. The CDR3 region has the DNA TGTGCCAGCAGCTTAGCAACAGGGGATTTCTACGAGCAGTACTTC. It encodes CASSLATGDFYEQYF.